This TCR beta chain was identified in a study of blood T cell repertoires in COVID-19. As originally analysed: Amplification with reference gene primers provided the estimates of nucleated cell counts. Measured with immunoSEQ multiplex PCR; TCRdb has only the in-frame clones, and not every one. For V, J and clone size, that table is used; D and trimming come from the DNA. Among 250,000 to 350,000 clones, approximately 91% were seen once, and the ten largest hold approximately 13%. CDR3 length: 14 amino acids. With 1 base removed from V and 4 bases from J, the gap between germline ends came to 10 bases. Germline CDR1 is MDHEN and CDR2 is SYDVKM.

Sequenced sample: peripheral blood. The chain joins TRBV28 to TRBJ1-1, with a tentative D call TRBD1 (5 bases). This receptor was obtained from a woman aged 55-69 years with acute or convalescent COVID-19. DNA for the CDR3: TGTGCCAGCAGTTTATCCCAGCAGGGCACTGAAGCTTTCTTT. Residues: CASSLSQQGTEAFF.